These T cell receptor beta chains were read from a single sample in a study of T cells in Graves' hyperthyroidism and ophthalmopathy. Using its own MiXCR run on the multiplex PCR reads, TCRdb lists one record per CDR3 protein. The repertoire holds 650,000 to 850,000 distinct CDR3 sequences, with roughly a sixth as singletons. The sample comprised blood. The source of these receptors is a woman aged 50 to 60 with Graves' hyperthyroidism that later progressed to Graves' ophthalmopathy. Both conserved end residues are trimmed from each CDR3. The size entry is marked missing in some rows and otherwise reads once, few, many or a size class.

v_call clone_size cdr3_aa
TRBV20-1 . SARDVTGTGANVLT
TRBV5-1 . ASSLVGLEQF
TRBV19 once ASSDLSGGTDTQY
TRBV6-1 . VSSDTRTGGWHQPQH
TRBV7-9 . ASSSIRRGGTNEKLF
TRBV20-1 many SASEQGWGYGYT
TRBV11-3 many ASSSKRTGQF
TRBV19 few ASRPAGQGIAEAF
TRBV2 many ASSPRTTMGNEQF
TRBV9 many ASSVGRLAGGEEQY
TRBV2 many ASSEPRGRETQY